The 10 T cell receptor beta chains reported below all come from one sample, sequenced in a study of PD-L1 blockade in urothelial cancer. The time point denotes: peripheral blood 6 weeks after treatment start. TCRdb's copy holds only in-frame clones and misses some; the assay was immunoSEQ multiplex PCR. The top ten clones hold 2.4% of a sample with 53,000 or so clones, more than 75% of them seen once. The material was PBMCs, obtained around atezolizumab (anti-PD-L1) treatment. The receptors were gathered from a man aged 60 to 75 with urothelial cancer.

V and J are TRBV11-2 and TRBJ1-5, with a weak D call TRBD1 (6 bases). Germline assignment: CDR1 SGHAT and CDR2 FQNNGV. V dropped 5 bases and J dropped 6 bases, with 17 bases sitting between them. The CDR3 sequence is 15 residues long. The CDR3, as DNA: TGTGCCAGCAGCCCCCGGACAGTTACGGGTCAGCCCCAGCATTTT. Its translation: CASSPRTVTGQPQHF.

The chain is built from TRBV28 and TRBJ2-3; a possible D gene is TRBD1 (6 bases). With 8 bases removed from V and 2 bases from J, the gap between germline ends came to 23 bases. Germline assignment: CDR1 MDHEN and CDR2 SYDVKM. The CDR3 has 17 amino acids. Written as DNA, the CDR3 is TGTGCCAGCGAAGAGGGAGCCAGGGCAGGGGACACAGATACGCAGTATTTT. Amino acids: CASEEGARAGDTDTQYF.

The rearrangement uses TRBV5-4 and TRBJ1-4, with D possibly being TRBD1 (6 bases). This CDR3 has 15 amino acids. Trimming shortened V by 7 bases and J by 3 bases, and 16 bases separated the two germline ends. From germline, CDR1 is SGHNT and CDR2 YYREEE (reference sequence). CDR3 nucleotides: TGTGCCAGCGCCCCGGGGGGGCGGCCTAATGAAAAACTGTTTTTT. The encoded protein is CASAPGGRPNEKLFF. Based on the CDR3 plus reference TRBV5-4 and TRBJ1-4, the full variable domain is ETGVTQSPTHLIKTRGQQVTLRCSSQSGHNTVSWYQQALGQGPQFIFQYYREEENGRGNFPPRFSGLQFPNYSSELNVNALELDDSALYLCASAPGGRPNEKLFFGSGTQLSVL.

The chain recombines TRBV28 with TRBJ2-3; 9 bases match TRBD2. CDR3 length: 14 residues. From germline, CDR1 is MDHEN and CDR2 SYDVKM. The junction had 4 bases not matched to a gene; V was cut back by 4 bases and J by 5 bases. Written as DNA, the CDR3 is TGTGCCAGCAGTTCTAGCGGGGTTGAAGATACGCAGTATTTT. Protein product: CASSSSGVEDTQYF.

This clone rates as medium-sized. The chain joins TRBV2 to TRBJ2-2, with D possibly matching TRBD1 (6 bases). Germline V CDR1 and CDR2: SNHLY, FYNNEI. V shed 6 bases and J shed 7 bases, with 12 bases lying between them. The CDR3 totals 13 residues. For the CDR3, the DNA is TGTGCCAGCAGGTCAGGGGTCAGCGGGGAGCTGTTTTTT. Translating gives CASRSGVSGELFF.

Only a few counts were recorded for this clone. CDR3 amino acids: CASSQGLRDTEAFF. CDR3 in DNA: TGCGCCAGCAGCCAAGGCCTCAGGGACACTGAAGCTTTCTTT. V usage is TRBV4-1 and J usage is TRBJ1-1, with D perhaps TRBD1 (5 bases). There are 14 residues in the CDR3. Germline CDR1 reads MGHRA; CDR2 reads YSYEKL. V lost 1 base and J lost 3, with 9 bases in between.

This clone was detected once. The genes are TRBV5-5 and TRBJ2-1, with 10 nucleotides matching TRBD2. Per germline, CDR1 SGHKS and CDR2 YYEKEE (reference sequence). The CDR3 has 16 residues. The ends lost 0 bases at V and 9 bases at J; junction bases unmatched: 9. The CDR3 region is CASSLVDTSGRGEQFF. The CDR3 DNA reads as TGTGCCAGCAGCTTGGTTGACACCAGCGGGAGGGGTGAGCAGTTCTTC. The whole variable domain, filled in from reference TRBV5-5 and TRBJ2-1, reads DAGVTQSPTHLIKTRGQQVTLRCSPISGHKSVSWYQQVLGQGPQFIFQYYEKEERGRGNFPDRFSARQFPNYSSELNVNALLLGDSALYLCASSLVDTSGRGEQFFGPGTRLTVL.

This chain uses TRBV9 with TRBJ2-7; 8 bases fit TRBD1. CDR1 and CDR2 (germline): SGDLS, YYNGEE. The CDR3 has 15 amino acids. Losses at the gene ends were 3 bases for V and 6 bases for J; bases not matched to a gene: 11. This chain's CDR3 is CASSADLRQGSEQYF. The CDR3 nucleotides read TGTGCCAGCAGCGCGGACCTAAGACAGGGGAGCGAGCAGTACTTC.

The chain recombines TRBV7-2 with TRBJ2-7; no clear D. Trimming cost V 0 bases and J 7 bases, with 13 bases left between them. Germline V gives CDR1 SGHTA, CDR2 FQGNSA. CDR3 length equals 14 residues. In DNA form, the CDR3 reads TGTGCCAGCAGCTTAGCCGTAGCAACCGGTGAGCAGTACTTC. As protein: CASSLAVATGEQYF.

The CDR3 bases are TGTGCCAGCAACTCGGGACAGTTACGAAACACCATATATTTT. Encoded protein: CASNSGQLRNTIYF. The V gene is TRBV28, the J gene TRBJ1-3; TRBD1 matches 7 bases. V shed 7 bases, J shed 5 bases, and the junction held 8 bases outside the gene matches. Germline CDR1 and CDR2: MDHEN and SYDVKM. The CDR3 is made up of 14 amino acids. Drawing the rest from reference TRBV28 and TRBJ1-3, the complete variable domain is DVKVTQSSRYLVKRTGEKVFLECVQDMDHENMFWYRQDPGLGLRLIYFSYDVKMKEKGDIPEGYSVSREKKERFSLILESASTNQTSMYLCASNSGQLRNTIYFGEGSWLTVV.